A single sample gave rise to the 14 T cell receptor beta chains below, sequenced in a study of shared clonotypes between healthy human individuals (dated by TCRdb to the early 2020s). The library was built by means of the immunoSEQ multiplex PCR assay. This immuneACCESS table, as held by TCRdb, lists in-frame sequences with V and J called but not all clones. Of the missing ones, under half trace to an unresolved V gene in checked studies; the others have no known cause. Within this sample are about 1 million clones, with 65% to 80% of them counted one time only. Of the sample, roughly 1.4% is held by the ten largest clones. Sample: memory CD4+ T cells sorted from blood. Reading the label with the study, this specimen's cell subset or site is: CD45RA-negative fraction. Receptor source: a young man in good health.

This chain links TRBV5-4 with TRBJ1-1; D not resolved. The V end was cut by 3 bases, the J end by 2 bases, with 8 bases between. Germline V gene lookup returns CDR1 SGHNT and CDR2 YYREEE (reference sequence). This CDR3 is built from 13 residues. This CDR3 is CASSSGLNTEAFF. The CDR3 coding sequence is TGTGCCAGCAGCTCGGGCCTAAACACTGAAGCTTTCTTT.

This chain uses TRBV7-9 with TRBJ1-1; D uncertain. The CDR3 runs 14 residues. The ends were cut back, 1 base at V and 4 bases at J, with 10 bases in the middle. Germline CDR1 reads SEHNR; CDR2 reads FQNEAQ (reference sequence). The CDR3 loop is CASSLEGWGTEAFF. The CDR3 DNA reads TGTGCCAGCAGCTTAGAGGGATGGGGCACTGAAGCTTTCTTT.

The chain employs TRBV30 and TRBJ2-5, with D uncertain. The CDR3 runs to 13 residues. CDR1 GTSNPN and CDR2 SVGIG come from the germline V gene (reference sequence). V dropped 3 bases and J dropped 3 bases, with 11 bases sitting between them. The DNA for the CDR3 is TGTGCCTGGAGCCCTGGAGTCAAAGAGACCCAGTACTTC. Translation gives CAWSPGVKETQYF.

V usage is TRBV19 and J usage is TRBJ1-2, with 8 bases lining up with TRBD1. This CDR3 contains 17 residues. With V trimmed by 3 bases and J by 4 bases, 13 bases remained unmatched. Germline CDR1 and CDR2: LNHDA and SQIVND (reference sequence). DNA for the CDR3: TGTGCCAGTAGTATGGATTGGACAGGGTCCAATTTCTATGGCTACACCTTC. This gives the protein CASSMDWTGSNFYGYTF.

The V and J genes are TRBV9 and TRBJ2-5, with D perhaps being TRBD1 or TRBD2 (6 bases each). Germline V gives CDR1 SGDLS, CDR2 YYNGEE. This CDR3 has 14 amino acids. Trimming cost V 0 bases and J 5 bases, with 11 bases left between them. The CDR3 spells CASSVGGGWETQYF. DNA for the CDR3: TGTGCCAGCAGCGTAGGAGGGGGGTGGGAGACCCAGTACTTC.

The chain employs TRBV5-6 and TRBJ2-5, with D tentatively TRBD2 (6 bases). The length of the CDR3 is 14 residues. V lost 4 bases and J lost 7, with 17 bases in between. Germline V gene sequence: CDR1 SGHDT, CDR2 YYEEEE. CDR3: CASSAGMGRGTQYF. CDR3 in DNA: TGTGCCAGCAGCGCGGGAATGGGACGGGGGACCCAGTACTTC.

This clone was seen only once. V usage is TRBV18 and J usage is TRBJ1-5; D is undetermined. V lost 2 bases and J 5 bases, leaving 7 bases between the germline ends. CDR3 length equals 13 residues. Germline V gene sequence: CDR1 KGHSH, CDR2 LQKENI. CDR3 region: CASSPVDDQPQHF. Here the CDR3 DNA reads TGTGCCAGCTCACCAGTTGACGATCAGCCCCAGCATTTT. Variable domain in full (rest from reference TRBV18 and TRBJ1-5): NAGVMQNPRHLVRRRGQEARLRCSPMKGHSHVYWYRQLPEEGLKFMVYLQKENIIDESGMPKERFSAEFPKEGPSILRIQQVVRGDSAAYFCASSPVDDQPQHFGDGTRLSIL.

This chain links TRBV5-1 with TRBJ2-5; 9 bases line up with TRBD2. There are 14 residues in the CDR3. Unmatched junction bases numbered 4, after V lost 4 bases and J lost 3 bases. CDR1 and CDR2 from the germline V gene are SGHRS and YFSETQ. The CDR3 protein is CASSGGTSKETQYF. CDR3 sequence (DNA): TGCGCCAGCAGCGGCGGGACTAGCAAAGAGACCCAGTACTTC.

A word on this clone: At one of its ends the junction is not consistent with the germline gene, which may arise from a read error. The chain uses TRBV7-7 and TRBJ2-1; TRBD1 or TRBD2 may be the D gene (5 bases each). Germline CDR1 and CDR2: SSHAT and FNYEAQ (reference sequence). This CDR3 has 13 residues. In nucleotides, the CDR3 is TGTGCTAGCAGCTCGGGACCCCACAATGAGCAGTTCTTC. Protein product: CASSSGPHNEQFF.

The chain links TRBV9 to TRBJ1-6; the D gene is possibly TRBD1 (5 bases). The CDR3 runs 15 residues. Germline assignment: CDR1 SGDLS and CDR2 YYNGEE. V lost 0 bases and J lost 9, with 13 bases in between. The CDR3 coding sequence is TGTGCCAGCAGCGTAGGCGGGGACCTTCTTTCACCCCTCCACTTT. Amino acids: CASSVGGDLLSPLHF.

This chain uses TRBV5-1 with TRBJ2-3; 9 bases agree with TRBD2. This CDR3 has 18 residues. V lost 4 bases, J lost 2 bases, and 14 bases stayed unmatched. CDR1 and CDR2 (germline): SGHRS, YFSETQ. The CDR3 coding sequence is TGCGCCAGCAGCAAGGGCGTATTAGCGGGGGATCCCACAGATACGCAGTATTTT. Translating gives CASSKGVLAGDPTDTQYF. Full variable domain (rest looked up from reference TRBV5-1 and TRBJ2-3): KAGVTQTPRYLIKTRGQQVTLSCSPISGHRSVSWYQQTPGQGLQFLFEYFSETQRNKGNFPGRFSGRQFSNSRSEMNVSTLELGDSALYLCASSKGVLAGDPTDTQYFGPGTRLTVL.

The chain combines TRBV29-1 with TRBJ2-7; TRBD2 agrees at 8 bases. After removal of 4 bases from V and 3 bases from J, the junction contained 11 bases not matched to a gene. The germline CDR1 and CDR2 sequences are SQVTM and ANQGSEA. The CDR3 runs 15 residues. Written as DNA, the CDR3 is TGCAGCGTTGGAACGGGTACTAGCGGAATCTACGAGCAGTACTTC. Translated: CSVGTGTSGIYEQYF.

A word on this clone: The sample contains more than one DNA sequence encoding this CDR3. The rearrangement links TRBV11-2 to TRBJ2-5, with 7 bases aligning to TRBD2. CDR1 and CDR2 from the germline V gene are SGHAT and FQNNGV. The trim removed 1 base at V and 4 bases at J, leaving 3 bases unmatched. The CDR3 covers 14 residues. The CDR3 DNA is TGTGCCAGCAGCTTAGTATGGGGGGGAGAGACCCAGTACTTC. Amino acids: CASSLVWGGETQYF.

DNA of the CDR3: TGTGCTAGTGGTTTGGTAGCCCTCCCGGAGCAGTACTTC. Amino acid sequence: CASGLVALPEQYF. The chain is built from TRBV12-5 and TRBJ2-7; no clear D gene. V was clipped by 0 bases and J by 7 bases, with 10 bases between them. Per the germline V gene, CDR1 is LGHNT and CDR2 is FRNRAP. The CDR3 runs to 13 residues.